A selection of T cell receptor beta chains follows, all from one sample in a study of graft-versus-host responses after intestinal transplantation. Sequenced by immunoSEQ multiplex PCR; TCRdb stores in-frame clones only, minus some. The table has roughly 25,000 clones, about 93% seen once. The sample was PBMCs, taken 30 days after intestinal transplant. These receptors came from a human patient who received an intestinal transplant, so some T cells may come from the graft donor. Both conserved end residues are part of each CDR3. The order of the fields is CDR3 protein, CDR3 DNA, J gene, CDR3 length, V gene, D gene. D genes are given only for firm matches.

CASSARTVYEQYF TGTGCCAGCAGTGCCCGGACCGTCTACGAGCAGTACTTC TRBJ2-7 13 TRBV6-1 .
CASSVSPDRGVGYTF TGTGCCAGCAGCGTATCCCCGGACAGGGGAGTTGGCTACACCTTC TRBJ1-2 15 TRBV9 TRBD1
CAWITPGASPYEQYF TGTGCCTGGATAACTCCAGGGGCGAGTCCCTACGAGCAGTACTTC TRBJ2-7 15 TRBV30 .
CASTPGGGSEQFF TGTGCCAGCACTCCTGGGGGGGGAAGTGAGCAGTTCTTC TRBJ2-1 13 TRBV6-5 TRBD2
CASSEDPSGSTDTQYF TGCGCCAGCAGTGAAGACCCTAGCGGGAGCACAGATACGCAGTATTTT TRBJ2-3 16 TRBV10-1 TRBD2
CASSSGTSYEQYF TGTGCCAGTAGTTCCGGGACTAGCTACGAGCAGTACTTC TRBJ2-7 13 TRBV19 TRBD2
CATSRDGGGEQFF TGTGCCACCAGCAGAGATGGGGGGGGTGAGCAGTTCTTC TRBJ2-1 13 TRBV15 TRBD2
CASSKGVGVQETQYF TGTGCCAGCAGCAAGGGGGTAGGGGTCCAAGAGACCCAGTACTTC TRBJ2-5 15 TRBV21-1 .
CASSFSNSNGYTF TGTGCCAGCAGTTTTTCGAACAGTAATGGCTACACCTTC TRBJ1-2 13 TRBV28 .
CATSRDQDPTGEQYF TGTGCCACCAGCAGGGATCAGGACCCAACGGGGGAGCAGTACTTC TRBJ2-5 15 TRBV15 .